This TCR beta chain was captured in a study of T cell responses to AZD1222 COVID-19 vaccine. General study results and limits: Repertoires were obtained only post-peak T cell response.

CDR1 ENHRY and CDR2 SYGVKD come from the germline V gene. The V end lost 10 bases, the J end lost 0 bases, and 12 bases lay between the germline ends. There are 14 residues in the CDR3. In the case of this clone: Its antigen remains unknown.

Repertoires were generated with immunoSEQ multiplex PCR, while TCRdb's copy carries only in-frame clones and drops some. Of about 150,000 clones listed, about 85% are singletons. The sequencing here drew on peripheral blood, taken on day 0 of AZD1222 vaccination. The chain employs TRBV10-3 and TRBJ2-2, with TRBD1 as a possible D gene (6 bases). The receptor comes from an adult in good health. CDR3 in DNA: TGTGCCACTCGACAGGAGGCGAACACCGGGGAGCTGTTTTTT. This codes for CATRQEANTGELFF.